The rows below give T cell receptor beta chains drawn from one sample of a study of cytomegalovirus exposure and HLA in healthy donors. Clones were sequenced by immunoSEQ multiplex PCR, and TCRdb holds only the in-frame ones, with some missing. The top ten clones hold roughly 0.24% of a sample with some 180,000 clones, roughly nine tenths of them seen once. Material for sequencing was PBMCs. The receptors come from a girl in the first two years of life in good health and CMV-seronegative. CDR3s include the opening cysteine and the closing phenylalanine or tryptophan. Each record gives: CDR3 protein, clone size, V gene, J gene. Clone sizes are given selectively: once, few, many, or a class where the clone is expanded.

cdr3_aa: CASRTTGGFNEKLFF
clone_size: .
v_call: TRBV6-6
j_call: TRBJ1-4

cdr3_aa: CASSSLLFNANYGYTF
clone_size: .
v_call: TRBV19
j_call: TRBJ1-2

cdr3_aa: CASSEKWTSGPYEQYF
clone_size: .
v_call: TRBV10-2
j_call: TRBJ2-7

cdr3_aa: CASSLLGTGDEQYF
clone_size: .
v_call: TRBV7-2
j_call: TRBJ2-7

cdr3_aa: CASSTRPGLAGDEQFF
clone_size: .
v_call: TRBV7-2
j_call: TRBJ2-1

cdr3_aa: CASSIMVSGRTGELFF
clone_size: .
v_call: TRBV19
j_call: TRBJ2-2

cdr3_aa: CASSQRTANYGYTF
clone_size: .
v_call: TRBV4-2
j_call: TRBJ1-2

cdr3_aa: CASNRVIAKNIQYF
clone_size: .
v_call: TRBV2
j_call: TRBJ2-4

cdr3_aa: CASEMNRDNQKNYGYTF
clone_size: .
v_call: TRBV5-1
j_call: TRBJ1-2

cdr3_aa: CASSSRTGKVLNEQFF
clone_size: .
v_call: TRBV6-6
j_call: TRBJ2-1

cdr3_aa: CASSRGSSYNEQFF
clone_size: few
v_call: TRBV5-6
j_call: TRBJ2-1

cdr3_aa: CASSASGGGYEQYF
clone_size: .
v_call: TRBV4-1
j_call: TRBJ2-7

cdr3_aa: CASSWSGGYGYTF
clone_size: .
v_call: TRBV27
j_call: TRBJ1-2

cdr3_aa: CASSLDVAGSGGYTF
clone_size: once
v_call: TRBV11-2
j_call: TRBJ1-2

cdr3_aa: CASSQVPPRAREHNEQFF
clone_size: .
v_call: TRBV4-2
j_call: TRBJ2-1

cdr3_aa: CASSVGLAGYSYNEQFF
clone_size: .
v_call: TRBV13
j_call: TRBJ2-1

cdr3_aa: CASSLNGGISGNTIYF
clone_size: .
v_call: TRBV7-8
j_call: TRBJ1-3

cdr3_aa: CASSSFPPSGSRTDTQYF
clone_size: .
v_call: TRBV7-2
j_call: TRBJ2-3

cdr3_aa: CASSSAGFPGEAFF
clone_size: .
v_call: TRBV11-1
j_call: TRBJ1-1

cdr3_aa: CASSVASSYNEQFF
clone_size: .
v_call: TRBV9
j_call: TRBJ2-1

cdr3_aa: CASSPQREFEQFF
clone_size: .
v_call: TRBV7-2
j_call: TRBJ2-1

cdr3_aa: CASSVAGGQGSQYF
clone_size: .
v_call: TRBV9
j_call: TRBJ2-7

cdr3_aa: CAWRSTGMTYEQYF
clone_size: .
v_call: TRBV30
j_call: TRBJ2-7

cdr3_aa: CASSSLRGSIPLAKNIQYF
clone_size: .
v_call: TRBV27
j_call: TRBJ2-4

cdr3_aa: CASSPRQGVYEQYF
clone_size: .
v_call: TRBV18
j_call: TRBJ2-7

cdr3_aa: CAWTLTGNTEAFF
clone_size: .
v_call: TRBV30
j_call: TRBJ1-1

cdr3_aa: CASSVGWTGEVPRTDTQYF
clone_size: .
v_call: TRBV9
j_call: TRBJ2-3

cdr3_aa: CASSKRGCYGTGHTGELFF
clone_size: .
v_call: TRBV21-1
j_call: TRBJ2-2

cdr3_aa: CASSIVDLSSYNEQFF
clone_size: .
v_call: TRBV19
j_call: TRBJ2-1

cdr3_aa: CSGLLRGANEKLFF
clone_size: .
v_call: TRBV29-1
j_call: TRBJ1-4

cdr3_aa: CASSLTGGNQPQHF
clone_size: .
v_call: TRBV6-5
j_call: TRBJ1-5

cdr3_aa: CASSLVLAGAYEQYF
clone_size: .
v_call: TRBV5-1
j_call: TRBJ2-7